This record looks at one T cell receptor beta chain sequence and its context. Its specificity is not known. Expressed TCRB transcripts were sequenced after all isolated RNA was converted to cDNA. The method was immunoSEQ multiplex PCR; TCRdb's version includes in-frame clones alone and lacks a portion of them. The top ten hold about 0.012% of the sample, which has a few hundred thousand clones, 24% seen once. After removal of 7 bases from V and 1 base from J, the junction contained 6 bases not matched to a gene. The CDR3 runs to 14 residues. Germline loops: CDR1 MNHNY, CDR2 SVGAGI (reference sequence). This sample was included in a study of beta chain features in type 1 diabetes. Broader study findings: Type 1 diabetes patients had TCRB CDR3s that were shorter (moderately but significantly so) in all four CD4+ subsets.

This receptor was obtained from a woman aged 25-40 years with type 1 diabetes. Sequenced material: naive CD4+ T cells from blood. The rearrangement uses TRBV6-6 and TRBJ1-1; 7 bases are a match to TRBD1. CDR3 amino acids: CASTVTGTNTEAFF. The CDR3 bases are TGTGCCAGCACGGTGACAGGGACGAACACTGAAGCTTTCTTT.